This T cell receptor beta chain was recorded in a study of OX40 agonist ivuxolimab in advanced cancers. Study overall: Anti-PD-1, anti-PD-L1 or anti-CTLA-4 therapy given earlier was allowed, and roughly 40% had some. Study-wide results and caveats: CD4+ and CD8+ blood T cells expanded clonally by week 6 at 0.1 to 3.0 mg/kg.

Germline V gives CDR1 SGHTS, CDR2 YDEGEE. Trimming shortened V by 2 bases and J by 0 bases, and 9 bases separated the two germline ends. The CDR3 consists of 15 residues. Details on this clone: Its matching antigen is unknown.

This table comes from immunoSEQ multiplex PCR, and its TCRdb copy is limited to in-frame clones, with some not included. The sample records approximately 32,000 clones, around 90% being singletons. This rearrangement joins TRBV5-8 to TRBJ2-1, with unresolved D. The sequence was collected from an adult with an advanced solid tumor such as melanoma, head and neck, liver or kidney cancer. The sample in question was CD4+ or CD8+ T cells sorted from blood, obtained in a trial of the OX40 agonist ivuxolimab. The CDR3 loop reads CASSFGDSSYNEQFF. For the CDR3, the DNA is TGTGCCAGCAGCTTTGGGGATAGCTCCTACAATGAGCAGTTCTTC.